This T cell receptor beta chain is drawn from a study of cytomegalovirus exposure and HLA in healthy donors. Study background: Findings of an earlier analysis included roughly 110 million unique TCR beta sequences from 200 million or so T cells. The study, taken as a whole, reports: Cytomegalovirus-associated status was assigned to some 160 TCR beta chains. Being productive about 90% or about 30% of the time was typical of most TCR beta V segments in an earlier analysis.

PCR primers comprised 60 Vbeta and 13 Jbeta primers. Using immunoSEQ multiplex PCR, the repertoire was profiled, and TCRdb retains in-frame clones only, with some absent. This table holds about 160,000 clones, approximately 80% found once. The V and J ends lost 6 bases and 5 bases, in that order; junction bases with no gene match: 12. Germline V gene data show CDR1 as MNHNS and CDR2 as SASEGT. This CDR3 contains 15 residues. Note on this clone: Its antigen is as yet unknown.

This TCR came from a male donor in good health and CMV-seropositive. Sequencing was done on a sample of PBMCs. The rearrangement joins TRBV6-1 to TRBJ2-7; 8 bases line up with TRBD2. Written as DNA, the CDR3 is TGTGCCAGCAGGCTTAGCGGGACTCACCCCCACGAGCAGTACTTC. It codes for CASRLSGTHPHEQYF.